The sample holds one count of the clone carrying this T cell receptor (beta chain). Its antigen is not identified. V lost 6 bases to trimming and J lost 9 bases, with 11 bases between them. The CDR3 has 11 residues. The V gene's germline CDR1 is SNHLY and CDR2 FYNNEI. The entry originates in a study of CD8+CD57+ T cells in acquired aplastic anemia. Study context: The mean DNA yield obtained from sorted CD4+ and CD8+ cells came to about 3 ug.

Profiles of TCR beta VDJ and CDR3 were generated from a genomic DNA template. TCRdb processed the reads anew with MiXCR; each CDR3 protein has one entry. The repertoire includes over 150,000 distinct CDR3 sequences, roughly 48% of them detected once, and roughly 3.1% sits in the top ten. General observations from the study: Found in both controls and patients were around 30 CD8+ CDR3 sequences.

Sequenced patients had shown CD8+CD57+ cell expansion by flow cytometry. All participating patients were living with severe acquired aplastic anemia. The gene calls are TRBV2 and TRBJ1-1; D not resolved. Sequencing was performed on sorted CD4+, CD8+, or CD8+CD57+ T cells (not recorded which) from PBMCs. The TCR was taken from a human donor with aplastic anemia. In DNA form, the CDR3 reads TGTGCCAGCAGAGAGAGACTACAAGCTTTCTTT. Protein product: CASRERLQAFF.